This T cell receptor beta chain was identified in a study of T cell repertoires in cytomegalovirus infection. Study information: Well-studied HLA-B-restricted CMV epitopes were used in the study alongside recently identified HLA-C-restricted ones. From public TCR beta signatures came an indication of both CMV infection and matching HLA type.

Study-level points and caveats: The ex vivo response showed dominance by HLA-C-restricted CMV-specific TCR beta clonotypes. People with CMV and the relevant HLA were identified by cumulative public TCR beta family frequency.

This CDR3 contains 15 residues. Trimming took 1 base from V and 2 from J, leaving 12 bases between them. Germline CDR1 is LNHDA and CDR2 is SQIVND (reference sequence). TCRdb re-called the reads through MiXCR, storing one row per CDR3 protein. The sample carries approximately 350,000 distinct CDR3 sequences, about a third recorded once. In regard to this clonotype: No antigen is known for it.

The sample was cultured PBMCs, taken from culture after CMV antigen stimulation. This sequence joins TRBV19 and TRBJ2-7, with D perhaps TRBD2 (6 bases). The clonotype comes from a human donor in good health (CMV status not recorded). Some clones in this sample may be carry-over from other donors' samples. For the CDR3, the DNA is TGTGCCAGTAGTATAGCGGGAGAGGGAGCCTACGAGCAGTACTTC. This encodes CASSIAGEGAYEQYF.